Listed below are T cell receptor beta chains from one sample, sequenced in a study of beta chain features in type 1 diabetes. TCRdb keeps only in-frame clones here, not all; method: immunoSEQ multiplex PCR. The table includes 860,000 or so clones, 15% to 20% detected once. Sequencing was performed on naive CD4+ T cells from blood. These receptors were taken from a woman between 18 and 29 years old in good health. Each CDR3 is given with its conserved first and last residue. Each record gives: CDR3 DNA, CDR3 protein, J gene, clone size, V gene, D gene. The D gene is left open where the match is weak. Clone size, where shown, is once, few, many, or a class for clones that have expanded.

cdr3_nt: TGTGCCAGCAGCTTATTAGGGACTAGCGGAACGAGCACAGATACGCAGTATTTT; cdr3_aa: CASSLLGTSGTSTDTQYF; j_call: TRBJ2-3; clone_size: NA; v_call: TRBV7-2; d_call: TRBD2
cdr3_nt: TGTGCCAGCACCACCGGGACTAGCGGGTCTCCTGAGCAGTTCTTC; cdr3_aa: CASTTGTSGSPEQFF; j_call: TRBJ2-1; clone_size: few; v_call: TRBV6-1; d_call: TRBD2
cdr3_nt: TGTGCCAGCAGCTTAGCCAGCGGGAGAATCGATGAGCAGTTCTTC; cdr3_aa: CASSLASGRIDEQFF; j_call: TRBJ2-1; clone_size: few; v_call: TRBV7-9; d_call: TRBD2
cdr3_nt: TGTGCCAGCAGCTTAGACAGGGAGGAGACCCAGTACTTC; cdr3_aa: CASSLDREETQYF; j_call: TRBJ2-5; clone_size: few; v_call: TRBV7-3; d_call: TRBD1
cdr3_nt: TGTGCCAGCAGTTCCTTTCCGGTCCGCACCGGGGAGCTGTTTTTT; cdr3_aa: CASSSFPVRTGELFF; j_call: TRBJ2-2; clone_size: NA; v_call: TRBV28; d_call: NA
cdr3_nt: TGTGCCAGCAGCCAAGAGGGTAGGGGGAGCGAGCAGTACTTC; cdr3_aa: CASSQEGRGSEQYF; j_call: TRBJ2-7; clone_size: NA; v_call: TRBV4-2; d_call: NA
cdr3_nt: TGTGCCAGTAGGAGGGATAGCGGGAGTCGCGGGCAGTACTTC; cdr3_aa: CASRRDSGSRGQYF; j_call: TRBJ2-7; clone_size: few; v_call: TRBV19; d_call: TRBD2
cdr3_nt: TGTGCCAGCAGCGTGGGACTAGCGGGAGGCGAGCAGTACTTC; cdr3_aa: CASSVGLAGGEQYF; j_call: TRBJ2-7; clone_size: NA; v_call: TRBV9; d_call: TRBD2
cdr3_nt: TGTGCCAGCAGTTTAAAGGGTAGCGTCTCCTACGAGCAGTACTTC; cdr3_aa: CASSLKGSVSYEQYF; j_call: TRBJ2-7; clone_size: NA; v_call: TRBV27; d_call: NA
cdr3_nt: TGCAGCGTTTCTACAGGGGTTGCTAACTATGGCTACACCTTC; cdr3_aa: CSVSTGVANYGYTF; j_call: TRBJ1-2; clone_size: few; v_call: TRBV29-1; d_call: TRBD1
cdr3_nt: TGTGCCAGCAGCGTAGTGGGGGGAGGCGGGGAGCTGTTTTTT; cdr3_aa: CASSVVGGGGELFF; j_call: TRBJ2-2; clone_size: once; v_call: TRBV9; d_call: NA
cdr3_nt: TGTGCCAGCAGGGGGACAGGGAAGGGCTACGAGCAGTACTTC; cdr3_aa: CASRGTGKGYEQYF; j_call: TRBJ2-7; clone_size: NA; v_call: TRBV27; d_call: TRBD1
cdr3_nt: TGCGCCAGCAGCCTACAGGGGGCGTTCCAAGAGACCCAGTACTTC; cdr3_aa: CASSLQGAFQETQYF; j_call: TRBJ2-5; clone_size: NA; v_call: TRBV5-1; d_call: TRBD1
cdr3_nt: TGTGCCAGCAGCCAAGGCGGGTCACGTGCAACTAATGAAAAACTGTTTTTT; cdr3_aa: CASSQGGSRATNEKLFF; j_call: TRBJ1-4; clone_size: NA; v_call: TRBV4-2; d_call: NA
cdr3_nt: TGTGCCACCAGCAGAGGGCAAGAGACCCAGTACTTC; cdr3_aa: CATSRGQETQYF; j_call: TRBJ2-5; clone_size: NA; v_call: TRBV15; d_call: NA
cdr3_nt: TGTGCCAGCAGTTCTCCGGTGCCGCCCGATACGCAGTATTTT; cdr3_aa: CASSSPVPPDTQYF; j_call: TRBJ2-3; clone_size: NA; v_call: TRBV28; d_call: NA
cdr3_nt: TGCGCCAGCAGCCAAGGAGGAAACACCATATATTTT; cdr3_aa: CASSQGGNTIYF; j_call: TRBJ1-3; clone_size: many; v_call: TRBV4-3; d_call: NA
cdr3_nt: TGTGCCAGCAGCCCGGGGACTAGCGGGAACAATGAGCAGTTCTTC; cdr3_aa: CASSPGTSGNNEQFF; j_call: TRBJ2-1; clone_size: NA; v_call: TRBV28; d_call: TRBD2
cdr3_nt: TGTGCCAGCTCGCCAGGGGCGCAGGATTACGAGCAGTACTTC; cdr3_aa: CASSPGAQDYEQYF; j_call: TRBJ2-7; clone_size: NA; v_call: TRBV18; d_call: NA
cdr3_nt: TGTGCCAGCAGTGAGCCCGGAACACAACTAGCGGGAGGCCATGAGCAGTTCTTC; cdr3_aa: CASSEPGTQLAGGHEQFF; j_call: TRBJ2-1; clone_size: NA; v_call: TRBV2; d_call: TRBD2
cdr3_nt: TGTGCCAGCAGCCTTTCCGGGACTACCTACGAGCAGTACTTC; cdr3_aa: CASSLSGTTYEQYF; j_call: TRBJ2-7; clone_size: NA; v_call: TRBV28; d_call: TRBD2
cdr3_nt: TGCGCCAGCAGCCAAGACAGGGCGGGAGTCCCAAGAGAGCAGTTCTTC; cdr3_aa: CASSQDRAGVPREQFF; j_call: TRBJ2-1; clone_size: NA; v_call: TRBV4-3; d_call: TRBD2
cdr3_nt: TGTGCCACCAGCAACGGACGGAAGAATGAGCAGTTCTTC; cdr3_aa: CATSNGRKNEQFF; j_call: TRBJ2-1; clone_size: few; v_call: TRBV15; d_call: NA
cdr3_nt: TGCGCCAGCAGCCAAGGCAACTCACTAGATGGGGACGAGCAGTACTTC; cdr3_aa: CASSQGNSLDGDEQYF; j_call: TRBJ2-7; clone_size: NA; v_call: TRBV4-1; d_call: NA
cdr3_nt: TGTGCCAGCAGCCTGAGTAGGCAGGACATTCAGTACTTC; cdr3_aa: CASSLSRQDIQYF; j_call: TRBJ2-4; clone_size: NA; v_call: TRBV14; d_call: NA
cdr3_nt: TGTGCCAGCAGCTACGGGGGGGTTGCTGGAAACACCATATATTTT; cdr3_aa: CASSYGGVAGNTIYF; j_call: TRBJ1-3; clone_size: few; v_call: TRBV6-6; d_call: NA
cdr3_nt: TGTGCCAGTGACGGACAGGGGGCGCTTCCCCAGCATTTT; cdr3_aa: CASDGQGALPQHF; j_call: TRBJ1-5; clone_size: NA; v_call: TRBV2; d_call: TRBD1
cdr3_nt: TGTGCCAGCAGAAAGACAGGGTTATATAGCAATCAGCCCCAGCATTTT; cdr3_aa: CASRKTGLYSNQPQHF; j_call: TRBJ1-5; clone_size: NA; v_call: TRBV27; d_call: TRBD1
cdr3_nt: TGTGCCAGCAGCTTGGCCAACGATGGGGAGCAGTTCTTC; cdr3_aa: CASSLANDGEQFF; j_call: TRBJ2-1; clone_size: NA; v_call: TRBV5-4; d_call: NA
cdr3_nt: TGCGCCAGCAGCTACAACCCCCAAGAGACCCAGTACTTC; cdr3_aa: CASSYNPQETQYF; j_call: TRBJ2-5; clone_size: NA; v_call: TRBV5-1; d_call: NA
cdr3_nt: TGTGCCACCAGCCAAGGAGGGCAGGGGGGCTACGAGCAGTACTTC; cdr3_aa: CATSQGGQGGYEQYF; j_call: TRBJ2-7; clone_size: few; v_call: TRBV15; d_call: NA
cdr3_nt: TGCAGCGTTGAGAGCGGGGACAGAAATGAAGCTTTCTTT; cdr3_aa: CSVESGDRNEAFF; j_call: TRBJ1-1; clone_size: NA; v_call: TRBV29-1; d_call: TRBD1
cdr3_nt: TGTGCCAGCAAGACTAGCGGGAACTCCTACGAGCAGTACTTC; cdr3_aa: CASKTSGNSYEQYF; j_call: TRBJ2-7; clone_size: NA; v_call: TRBV6-5; d_call: TRBD2
cdr3_nt: TGTGCCAGCCGAACAGGGGAAGGGACTGAAGCTTTCTTT; cdr3_aa: CASRTGEGTEAFF; j_call: TRBJ1-1; clone_size: NA; v_call: TRBV6-5; d_call: TRBD1
cdr3_nt: TGTGCCACGGGCTCCAGGTATAGCAATCAGCCCCAGCATTTT; cdr3_aa: CATGSRYSNQPQHF; j_call: TRBJ1-5; clone_size: NA; v_call: TRBV19; d_call: NA
cdr3_nt: TGTGCCAGCAGCTTAGACGTGCTTAGAACAGGGCAAGAGACCCAGTACTTC; cdr3_aa: CASSLDVLRTGQETQYF; j_call: TRBJ2-5; clone_size: NA; v_call: TRBV11-1; d_call: NA
cdr3_nt: TGCGCCAGCAGTGATAGGACCTTGGGGGAAAAACTGTTTTTT; cdr3_aa: CASSDRTLGEKLFF; j_call: TRBJ1-4; clone_size: NA; v_call: TRBV10-2; d_call: NA
cdr3_nt: TGTGCCAGCAAACGGGACAGAGGCGGGGAGACCCAGTACTTC; cdr3_aa: CASKRDRGGETQYF; j_call: TRBJ2-5; clone_size: NA; v_call: TRBV11-1; d_call: TRBD1
cdr3_nt: TGTGCCAGCAGTAGTTCAAGGGCCACAGATACGCAGTATTTT; cdr3_aa: CASSSSRATDTQYF; j_call: TRBJ2-3; clone_size: few; v_call: TRBV6-1; d_call: NA
cdr3_nt: TGTGCCAGCAGTGAAGAGTCAGGCAATCAGCCCCAGCATTTT; cdr3_aa: CASSEESGNQPQHF; j_call: TRBJ1-5; clone_size: NA; v_call: TRBV2; d_call: NA
cdr3_nt: TGTGCCATCCAGAGGGAGGCGGGGAACACTGAAGCTTTCTTT; cdr3_aa: CAIQREAGNTEAFF; j_call: TRBJ1-1; clone_size: few; v_call: TRBV21-1; d_call: NA
cdr3_nt: TGCGCCAGCATCTCGAACATGTACGAGCAGTACTTC; cdr3_aa: CASISNMYEQYF; j_call: TRBJ2-7; clone_size: NA; v_call: TRBV23-1; d_call: NA
cdr3_nt: TGCAGCGTTTCAAGAAGCAATGAGCAGTTCTTC; cdr3_aa: CSVSRSNEQFF; j_call: TRBJ2-1; clone_size: few; v_call: TRBV29-1; d_call: NA
cdr3_nt: TGTGCCAGCAGCCGGCCACCTCGGGTTGGGGAGCAGTACTTC; cdr3_aa: CASSRPPRVGEQYF; j_call: TRBJ2-7; clone_size: NA; v_call: TRBV7-2; d_call: NA
cdr3_nt: TGTGCCAGCAGCTTATATGGCCCGGTCTACACAGATACGCAGTATTTT; cdr3_aa: CASSLYGPVYTDTQYF; j_call: TRBJ2-3; clone_size: once; v_call: TRBV7-3; d_call: NA
cdr3_nt: TGTGCCAGCAGCCCCCCGGGGTGGGCCGATACGCAGTATTTT; cdr3_aa: CASSPPGWADTQYF; j_call: TRBJ2-3; clone_size: few; v_call: TRBV13; d_call: NA
cdr3_nt: TGTGCCATCAAGACTAGTAACGGCTACGAGCAGTACTTC; cdr3_aa: CAIKTSNGYEQYF; j_call: TRBJ2-7; clone_size: few; v_call: TRBV10-3; d_call: NA
cdr3_nt: TGTGCCAGCAGCAAACAGGGAACGGAGACCCAGTACTTC; cdr3_aa: CASSKQGTETQYF; j_call: TRBJ2-5; clone_size: NA; v_call: TRBV6-6; d_call: NA
cdr3_nt: TGTGCCAGCAGCCAAGATCTTTCTAGCTTTTGGGAGACCCAGTACTTC; cdr3_aa: CASSQDLSSFWETQYF; j_call: TRBJ2-5; clone_size: NA; v_call: TRBV4-2; d_call: NA
cdr3_nt: TGCGCCAGCAGCAAACGAGCGGGGGCCACCTACGAGCAGTACTTC; cdr3_aa: CASSKRAGATYEQYF; j_call: TRBJ2-7; clone_size: NA; v_call: TRBV5-1; d_call: TRBD2
cdr3_nt: TGTGCCAGTAGTATCCTTCCCTCTTCCCCCCCCAATCAGCCCCAGCATTTT; cdr3_aa: CASSILPSSPPNQPQHF; j_call: TRBJ1-5; clone_size: NA; v_call: TRBV19; d_call: NA
cdr3_nt: TGCAGCGTTTGGACAGGGGAAAATCAGCCCCAGCATTTT; cdr3_aa: CSVWTGENQPQHF; j_call: TRBJ1-5; clone_size: NA; v_call: TRBV29-1; d_call: TRBD1
cdr3_nt: TGCGCCAGCAGTCCGGGACAGAATAGCAATCAGCCCCAGCATTTT; cdr3_aa: CASSPGQNSNQPQHF; j_call: TRBJ1-5; clone_size: once; v_call: TRBV10-2; d_call: TRBD1
cdr3_nt: TGTGCCAGCAGCTCGTGGAGTTTCGACGAGCAGTACTTC; cdr3_aa: CASSSWSFDEQYF; j_call: TRBJ2-7; clone_size: NA; v_call: TRBV5-6; d_call: NA
cdr3_nt: TGTGCCAGCAGCCAAGCCTTGGACAGGGTGGAGGGTGAAGCTTTCTTT; cdr3_aa: CASSQALDRVEGEAFF; j_call: TRBJ1-1; clone_size: NA; v_call: TRBV4-2; d_call: TRBD1